This TCR beta chain came from a study of immune evolution from preneoplasia to lung adenocarcinoma (dated by TCRdb to the early 2020s). Looking at the study overall: The study profiled immune contexture across lung adenocarcinoma precursors and invasive adenocarcinoma using immune gene expression, TCR sequencing and multiplex immunofluorescence. A total of 50 to 55 patients contributed TCR sequencing data. Sample size was determined by specimen availability and not by a prior power calculation. Class I HLA alleles were inferred from exome data with POLYSOLVER, and allele-specific HLA loss was detected with LOHHLA. The overall cohort was made up of a few dozen patients with pulmonary nodules who had surgical resection. Resected precursor lesions (AAH, AIS, MIA) and invasive adenocarcinomas were compared with paired morphologically normal lung tissue. Whole exome sequencing and methylation data from the same cohort of nodules were integrated with the immune data. According to the study, 90 to 130 samples went through TCR sequencing. Results and caveats for the whole study, not just this receptor: Top T cell clone frequencies were highest in normal lung and appeared to decrease progressively from AAH through AIS, MIA and invasive adenocarcinoma. The findings were based on association rather than direct causation, and larger cohorts with long-term follow-up and longitudinal biopsies were deemed needed. Normal lung showed the highest clonality, whereas later-stage lesions appeared to have higher T cell density and diversity but lower clonality. All patients were from Japan and China, so applicability to Western populations was uncertain.

Patients underwent resection in Japan or China between about 2014 and 2017. Two lung cancer pathologists independently confirmed the histologic diagnosis of each case on H&E slides. DNA was isolated from FFPE tissue using the AllPrep DNA/RNA FFPE Kit. The germline V gene specifies SGHNT as CDR1 and YENEEA as CDR2. V loses 7 bases, J loses 3 bases, and the germline ends lie 12 bases apart. The CDR3 numbers 13 residues from cysteine through phenylalanine. The CDR3 DNA has 39 bases and is translated from base 1. The immunoSEQ hsTCRbeta Kit was used to sequence TCR beta CDR3 regions from DNA. In the source study's methods: TCR sequencing data were analysed with the ImmunoSEQ Analyzer. T cell clonality was defined as 1 minus Pielou's evenness, as computed on productive rearrangements. The inverse Simpson index, applied to productive templates, was used to measure T cell diversity. T cell density was defined as TCR beta template counts normalized to usable DNA, with usable DNA estimated by amplifying and sequencing housekeeping genes. Two-sided Kruskal-Wallis tests were used to compare TCR metrics between histologic stages. TCRdb limited this immuneACCESS table to in-frame rearrangements with V and J called. A share of clones is missing; checked studies link under half to unresolved V genes, and the rest is unexplained. V and J calls and clone size are copied from that table; D and trimming were computed from the DNA. The sample table holds some 3,900 clones, of which 81% were seen once. The ten top clones hold around 9% of the sample.

Note on this clone: Which antigen it targets is not known. No base quality information exists; no much larger clone differs at one position.

Recombination connected TRBV11-3 to TRBJ1-1; the D gene is unclear. The source of this sequence is a person between 65 and 79 years old with lung adenocarcinoma. Sequenced input: FFPE adjacent normal lung tissue. CDR3 protein: CASNINTDTEAFF. The DNA reads TGTGCCAGCAACATTAACACGGACACTGAAGCTTTCTTT.